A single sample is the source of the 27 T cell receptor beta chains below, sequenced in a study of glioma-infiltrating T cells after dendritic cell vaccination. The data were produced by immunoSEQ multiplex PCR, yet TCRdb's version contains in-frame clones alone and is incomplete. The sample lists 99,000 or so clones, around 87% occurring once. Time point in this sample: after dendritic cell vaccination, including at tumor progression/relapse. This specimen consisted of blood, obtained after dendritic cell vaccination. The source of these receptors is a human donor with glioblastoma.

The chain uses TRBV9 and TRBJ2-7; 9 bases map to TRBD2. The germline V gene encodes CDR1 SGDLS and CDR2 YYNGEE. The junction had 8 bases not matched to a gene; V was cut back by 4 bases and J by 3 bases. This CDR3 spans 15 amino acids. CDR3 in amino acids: CASSQWQAGGYEQYF. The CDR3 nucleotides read TGTGCCAGCAGCCAGTGGCAAGCGGGGGGCTACGAGCAGTACTTC.

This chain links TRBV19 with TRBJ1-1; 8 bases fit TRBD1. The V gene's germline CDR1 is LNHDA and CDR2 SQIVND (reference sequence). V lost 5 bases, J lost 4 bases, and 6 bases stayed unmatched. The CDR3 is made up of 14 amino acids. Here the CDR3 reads CASSLGQVSTEAFF. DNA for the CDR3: TGTGCCAGTAGTCTGGGACAGGTCTCCACTGAAGCTTTCTTT. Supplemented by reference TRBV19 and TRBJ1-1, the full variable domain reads DGGITQSPKYLFRKEGQNVTLSCEQNLNHDAMYWYRQDPGQGLRLIYYSQIVNDFQKGDIAEGYSVSREKKESFPLTVTSAQKNPTAFYLCASSLGQVSTEAFFGQGTRLTVV.

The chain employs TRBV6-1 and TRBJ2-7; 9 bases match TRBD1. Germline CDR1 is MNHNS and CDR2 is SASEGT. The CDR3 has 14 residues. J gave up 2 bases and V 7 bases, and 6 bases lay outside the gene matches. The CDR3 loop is CASIQTGGTYEQYF. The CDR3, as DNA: TGTGCCAGCATCCAAACAGGGGGCACCTACGAGCAGTACTTC.

Written as DNA, the CDR3 is TGTGCCAGCAGCTCCCCCGACAGCCTCAACACCGGGGAGCTGTTTTTT. Translated: CASSSPDSLNTGELFF. The chain employs TRBV7-3 and TRBJ2-2; D possibly corresponds to TRBD1 (5 bases). Germline V gene sequence: CDR1 SGHTA, CDR2 FQGTGA. Deletions cut 4 bases from V and 2 bases from J, with 14 bases between. This CDR3 contains 16 residues. The whole variable domain, remainder taken from reference TRBV7-3 and TRBJ2-2, is GAGVSQTPSNKVTEKGKYVELRCDPISGHTALYWYRQSLGQGPEFLIYFQGTGAADDSGLPNDRFFAVRPEGSVSTLKIQRTERGDSAVYLCASSSPDSLNTGELFFGEGSRLTVL.

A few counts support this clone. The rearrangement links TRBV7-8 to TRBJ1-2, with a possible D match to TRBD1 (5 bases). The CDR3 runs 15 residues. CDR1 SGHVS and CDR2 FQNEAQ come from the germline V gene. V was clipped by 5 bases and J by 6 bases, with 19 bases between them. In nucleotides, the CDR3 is TGTGCCAGCAGCACTGATAGGAGGGGTGCGGATGGCTACACCTTC. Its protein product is CASSTDRRGADGYTF.

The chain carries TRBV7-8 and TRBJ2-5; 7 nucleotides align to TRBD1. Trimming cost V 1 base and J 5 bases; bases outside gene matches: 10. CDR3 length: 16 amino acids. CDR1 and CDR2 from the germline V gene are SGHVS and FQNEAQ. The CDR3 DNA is TGTGCCAGCAGCTTAGAAAGGGTCGAGACAGGGGAGACCCAGTACTTC. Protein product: CASSLERVETGETQYF.

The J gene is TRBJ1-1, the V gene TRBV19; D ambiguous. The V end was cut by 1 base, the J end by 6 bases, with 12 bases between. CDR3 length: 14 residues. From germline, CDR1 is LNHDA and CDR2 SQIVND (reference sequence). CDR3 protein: CASSIGPWGAEAFF. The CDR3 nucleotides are TGTGCCAGTAGTATAGGGCCCTGGGGAGCTGAAGCTTTCTTT.

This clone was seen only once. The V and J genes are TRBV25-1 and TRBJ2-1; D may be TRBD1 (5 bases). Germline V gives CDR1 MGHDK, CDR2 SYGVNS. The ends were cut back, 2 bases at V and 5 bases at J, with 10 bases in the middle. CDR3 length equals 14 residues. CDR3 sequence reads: CASSESWTNNEQFF. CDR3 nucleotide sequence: TGTGCCAGCAGTGAAAGCTGGACAAACAATGAGCAGTTCTTC.

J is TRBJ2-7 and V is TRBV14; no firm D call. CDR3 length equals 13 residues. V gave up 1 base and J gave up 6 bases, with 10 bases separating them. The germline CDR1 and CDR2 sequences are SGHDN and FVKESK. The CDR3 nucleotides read TGTGCCAGCAGCCAAGGACTTTACACCGAGCAGTACTTC. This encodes CASSQGLYTEQYF.

CDR3 region: CASSLAGLADHNEQFF. For the CDR3, the DNA is TGTGCCAGCAGCTTGGCGGGGCTAGCGGACCACAATGAGCAGTTCTTC. V usage is TRBV5-4 and J usage is TRBJ2-1, with 7 bases lining up with TRBD2. CDR1 and CDR2 (germline): SGHNT, YYREEE (reference sequence). This CDR3 region has 16 residues. After removal of 0 bases from V and 5 bases from J, the junction contained 8 bases not matched to a gene.

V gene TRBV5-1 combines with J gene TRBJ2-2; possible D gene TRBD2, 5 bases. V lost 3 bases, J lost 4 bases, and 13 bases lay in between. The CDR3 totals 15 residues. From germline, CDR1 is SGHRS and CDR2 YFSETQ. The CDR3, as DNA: TGCGCCAGCAGCTACGGGGTCAGAGGCACCGGGGAGCTGTTTTTT. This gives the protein CASSYGVRGTGELFF.

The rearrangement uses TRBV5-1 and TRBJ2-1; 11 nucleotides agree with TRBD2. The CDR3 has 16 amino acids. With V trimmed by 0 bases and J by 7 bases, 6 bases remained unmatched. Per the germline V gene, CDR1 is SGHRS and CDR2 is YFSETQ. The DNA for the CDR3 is TGCGCCAGCAGCTTGGCGGTGACTAGCGGGGTGAATGAGCAGTTCTTC. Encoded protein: CASSLAVTSGVNEQFF. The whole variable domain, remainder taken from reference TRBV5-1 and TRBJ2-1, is KAGVTQTPRYLIKTRGQQVTLSCSPISGHRSVSWYQQTPGQGLQFLFEYFSETQRNKGNFPGRFSGRQFSNSRSEMNVSTLELGDSALYLCASSLAVTSGVNEQFFGPGTRLTVL.

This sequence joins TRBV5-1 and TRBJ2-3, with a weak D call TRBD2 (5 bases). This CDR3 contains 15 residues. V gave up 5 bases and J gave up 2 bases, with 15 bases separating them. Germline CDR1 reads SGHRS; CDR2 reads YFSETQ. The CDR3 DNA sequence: TGCGCCAGCAGTCCGGGGAGCGGAGACACAGATACGCAGTATTTT. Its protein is CASSPGSGDTDTQYF.

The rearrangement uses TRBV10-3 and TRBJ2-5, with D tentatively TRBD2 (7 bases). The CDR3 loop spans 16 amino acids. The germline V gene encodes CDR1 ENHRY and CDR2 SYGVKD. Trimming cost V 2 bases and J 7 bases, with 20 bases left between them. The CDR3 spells CAISERSGGRLGTQYF. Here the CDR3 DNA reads TGTGCCATCAGTGAGCGGTCCGGGGGGCGACTAGGGACCCAGTACTTC.

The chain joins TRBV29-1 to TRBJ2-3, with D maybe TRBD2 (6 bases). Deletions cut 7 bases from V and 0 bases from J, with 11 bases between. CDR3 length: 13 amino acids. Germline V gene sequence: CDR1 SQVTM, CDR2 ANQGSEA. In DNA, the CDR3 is TGCAGCGCCGCGGGGCCCAGCACAGATACGCAGTATTTT. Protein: CSAAGPSTDTQYF.

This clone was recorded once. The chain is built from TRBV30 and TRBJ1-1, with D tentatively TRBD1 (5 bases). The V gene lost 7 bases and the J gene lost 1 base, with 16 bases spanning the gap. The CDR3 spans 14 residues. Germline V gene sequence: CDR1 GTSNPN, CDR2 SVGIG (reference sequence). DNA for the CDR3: TGTGCCTCCTCGCACGGGGGAGGGAACACTGAAGCTTTCTTT. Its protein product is CASSHGGGNTEAFF.

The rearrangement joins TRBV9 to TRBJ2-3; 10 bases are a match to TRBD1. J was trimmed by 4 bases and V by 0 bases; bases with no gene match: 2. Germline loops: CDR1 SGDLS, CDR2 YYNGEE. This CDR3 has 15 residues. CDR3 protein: CASSVATGGSDTQYF. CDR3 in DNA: TGTGCCAGCAGCGTAGCGACAGGGGGCTCAGATACGCAGTATTTT.

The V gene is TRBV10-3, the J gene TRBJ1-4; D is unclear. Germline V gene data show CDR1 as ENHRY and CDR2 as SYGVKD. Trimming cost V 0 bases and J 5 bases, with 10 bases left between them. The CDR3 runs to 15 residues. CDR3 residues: CAISESGPSNEKLFF. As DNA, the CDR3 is TGTGCCATCAGTGAGTCGGGCCCATCGAATGAAAAACTGTTTTTT.

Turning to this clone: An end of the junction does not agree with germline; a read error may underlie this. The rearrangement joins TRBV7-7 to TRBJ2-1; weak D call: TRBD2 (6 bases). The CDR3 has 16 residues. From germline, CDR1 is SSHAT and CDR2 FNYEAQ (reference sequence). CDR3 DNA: TGTGCTAGCAGCGAGCTTTCGGGGGAGGCGCCGCGCGAGCAGTTCTTC. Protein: CASSELSGEAPREQFF.

As DNA, the CDR3 is TGTGCCAGCAGGCGGACAGGGGGGAACACCGGGGAGCTGTTTTTT. This codes for CASRRTGGNTGELFF. The J gene is TRBJ2-2, the V gene TRBV27, with 10 positions matching TRBD1. The CDR3 is 15 amino acids. Germline V CDR1 and CDR2: MNHEY, SMNVEV (reference sequence). After removal of 6 bases from V and 1 base from J, the junction contained 2 bases not matched to a gene.

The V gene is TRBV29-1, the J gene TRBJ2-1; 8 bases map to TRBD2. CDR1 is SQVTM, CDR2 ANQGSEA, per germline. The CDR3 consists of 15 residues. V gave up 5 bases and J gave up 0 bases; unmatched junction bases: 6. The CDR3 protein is CSVRGLANSYNEQFF. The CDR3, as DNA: TGCAGCGTTCGAGGACTAGCCAACTCCTACAATGAGCAGTTCTTC.

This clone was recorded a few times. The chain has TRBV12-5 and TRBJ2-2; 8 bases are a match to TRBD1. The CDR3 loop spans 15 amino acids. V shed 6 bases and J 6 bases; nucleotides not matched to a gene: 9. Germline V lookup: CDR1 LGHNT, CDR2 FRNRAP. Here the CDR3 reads CASGLDRGGSGELFF. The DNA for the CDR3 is TGTGCTAGTGGCCTTGACAGGGGAGGATCCGGGGAGCTGTTTTTT.

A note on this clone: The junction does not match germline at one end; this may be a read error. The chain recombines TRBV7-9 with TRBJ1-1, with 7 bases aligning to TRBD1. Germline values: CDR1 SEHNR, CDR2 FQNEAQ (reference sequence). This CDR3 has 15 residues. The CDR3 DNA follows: TGTGCCAGCAGCTTATTGGGACAGATGAACGCTGAAGCTTTCTTT. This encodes CASSLLGQMNAEAFF.

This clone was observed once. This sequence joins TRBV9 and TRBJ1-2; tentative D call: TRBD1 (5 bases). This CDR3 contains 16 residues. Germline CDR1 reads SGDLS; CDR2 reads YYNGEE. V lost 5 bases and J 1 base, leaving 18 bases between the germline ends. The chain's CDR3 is CASSSTGQGFNYGYTF. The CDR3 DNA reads TGTGCCAGCAGTTCGACCGGTCAGGGCTTTAACTATGGCTACACCTTC.

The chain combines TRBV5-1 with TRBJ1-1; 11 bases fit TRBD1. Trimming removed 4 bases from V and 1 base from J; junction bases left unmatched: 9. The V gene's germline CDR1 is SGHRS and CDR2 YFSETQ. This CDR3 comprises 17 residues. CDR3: CASSPSRGQGGNTEAFF. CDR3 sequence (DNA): TGCGCCAGCAGCCCGTCCCGGGGACAGGGGGGGAACACTGAAGCTTTCTTT. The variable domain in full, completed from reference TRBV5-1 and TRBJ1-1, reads KAGVTQTPRYLIKTRGQQVTLSCSPISGHRSVSWYQQTPGQGLQFLFEYFSETQRNKGNFPGRFSGRQFSNSRSEMNVSTLELGDSALYLCASSPSRGQGGNTEAFFGQGTRLTVV.

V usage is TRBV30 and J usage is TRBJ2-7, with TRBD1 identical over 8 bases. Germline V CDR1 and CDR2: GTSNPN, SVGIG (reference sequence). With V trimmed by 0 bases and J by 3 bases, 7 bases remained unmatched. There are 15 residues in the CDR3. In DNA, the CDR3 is TGTGCCTGGAGTGTGACAGGGGCGAATATCTACGAGCAGTACTTC. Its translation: CAWSVTGANIYEQYF.

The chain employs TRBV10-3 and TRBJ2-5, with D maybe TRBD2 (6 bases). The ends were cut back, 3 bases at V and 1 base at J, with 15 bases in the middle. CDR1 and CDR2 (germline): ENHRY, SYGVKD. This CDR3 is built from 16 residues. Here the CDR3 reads CAISDGGKRGQETQYF. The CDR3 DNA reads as TGTGCCATCAGTGATGGGGGGAAGAGAGGCCAAGAGACCCAGTACTTC.